Below, 4 T cell receptor beta chains from the same sample are listed, as sequenced in a study of shared clonotypes between healthy human individuals. Assay: immunoSEQ multiplex PCR; the TCRdb copy retains only in-frame clones and omits some. The repertoire consists of around 1,000,000 clones, with approximately 75% occurring once and the leading ten covering about 0.94%. Sequenced input: memory CD4+ T cells from PBMCs. This sample's subset: CD45RA-negative fraction. The receptors derive from a man between 18 and 35 years old in good health. Some clones in this sample may be carry-over from other donors' samples.

This chain joins TRBV5-1 and TRBJ1-2, with D unresolved. This CDR3 is 15 amino acids long. CDR1 and CDR2 from the germline V gene are SGHRS and YFSETQ. V lost 0 bases and J lost 6, with 15 bases in between. This CDR3 is CASSLEVSTPHGYTF. CDR3 DNA sequence: TGCGCCAGCAGCTTGGAGGTCTCCACCCCACATGGCTACACCTTC.

The chain couples TRBV19 to TRBJ2-5; 10 bases agree with TRBD2. The germline CDR1 and CDR2 sequences are LNHDA and SQIVND (reference sequence). V shed 8 bases and J 4 bases; nucleotides not matched to a gene: 7. This CDR3 region has 14 residues. The CDR3 nucleotides are TGTGCCAGTGGGCTAGCGGGAGTTCGAGAGACCCAGTACTTC. Its translation: CASGLAGVRETQYF.

The chain links TRBV27 to TRBJ1-4, with D possibly TRBD1 on 6 matching bases. Germline V gives CDR1 MNHEY, CDR2 SMNVEV (reference sequence). V was cut by 2 bases and J by 8 bases, with 15 bases left in between. This CDR3 is 15 amino acids long. CDR3 coding DNA: TGTGCCAGCAGTTTAAGGGGGGCCCCATTGGAAAAACTGTTTTTT. Translating it yields CASSLRGAPLEKLFF.

This clone was observed a few times. The chain carries TRBV28 and TRBJ1-3; 8 bases fit TRBD1. Trimming cost V 2 bases and J 1 base; bases outside gene matches: 7. The germline CDR1 and CDR2 sequences are MDHEN and SYDVKM. This CDR3 is 17 amino acids long. The CDR3 DNA follows: TGTGCCAGCAGTTTACTCGGACAGGGTTATTCTGGAAACACCATATATTTT. It codes for CASSLLGQGYSGNTIYF.